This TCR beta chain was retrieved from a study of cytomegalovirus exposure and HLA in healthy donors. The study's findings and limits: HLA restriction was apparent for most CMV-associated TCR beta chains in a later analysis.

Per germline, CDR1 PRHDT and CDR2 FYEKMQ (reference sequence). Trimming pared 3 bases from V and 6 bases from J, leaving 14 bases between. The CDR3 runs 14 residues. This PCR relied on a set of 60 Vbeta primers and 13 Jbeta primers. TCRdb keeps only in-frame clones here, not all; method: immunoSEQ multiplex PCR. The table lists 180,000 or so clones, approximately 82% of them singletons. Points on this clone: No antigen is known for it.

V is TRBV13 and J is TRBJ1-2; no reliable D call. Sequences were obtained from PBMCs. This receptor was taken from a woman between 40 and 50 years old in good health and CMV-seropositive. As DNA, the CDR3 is TGTGCCAGCAGCTTCCTGAGAGGGAATGATGGCTACACCTTC. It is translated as CASSFLRGNDGYTF. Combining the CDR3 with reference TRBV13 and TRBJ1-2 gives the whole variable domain AAGVIQSPRHLIKEKRETATLKCYPIPRHDTVYWYQQGPGQDPQFLISFYEKMQSDKGSIPDRFSAQQFSDYHSELNMSSLELGDSALYFCASSFLRGNDGYTFGSGTRLTVV.